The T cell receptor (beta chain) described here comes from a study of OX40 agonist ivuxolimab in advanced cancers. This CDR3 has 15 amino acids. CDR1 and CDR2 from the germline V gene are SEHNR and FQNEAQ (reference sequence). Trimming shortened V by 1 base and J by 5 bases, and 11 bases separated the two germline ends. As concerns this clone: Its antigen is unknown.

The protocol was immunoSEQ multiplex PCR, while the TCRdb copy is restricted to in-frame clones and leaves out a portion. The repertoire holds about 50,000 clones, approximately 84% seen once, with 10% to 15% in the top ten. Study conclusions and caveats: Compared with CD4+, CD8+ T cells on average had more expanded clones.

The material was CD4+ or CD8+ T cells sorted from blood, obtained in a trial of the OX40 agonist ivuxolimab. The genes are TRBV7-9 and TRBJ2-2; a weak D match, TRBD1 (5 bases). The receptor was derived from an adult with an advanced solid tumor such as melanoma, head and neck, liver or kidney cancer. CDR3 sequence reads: CASSLGDSTTGELFF. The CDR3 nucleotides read TGTGCCAGCAGCTTAGGTGACAGTACGACCGGGGAGCTGTTTTTT.